These T cell receptor beta chains were read from a single sample in a study of PD-1 blockade in classical Hodgkin lymphoma. The assay was immunoSEQ multiplex PCR, and TCRdb's table has in-frame clones only and misses some. Of some 5,400 clones in the sample, about 86% are singletons; the top ten hold 20% to 25%. The sample consisted of CD8+ T cells from blood. The receptors come from a human donor with classical Hodgkin lymphoma. Both conserved end residues are part of each CDR3. The order of the fields is clone size, D gene, J gene, V gene, CDR3 protein, CDR3 DNA. D genes are given only for firm matches. Size tells how often a clone was seen (once, few, many) or the class of an expanded clone, and some rows leave it out.

-,TRBD2,TRBJ2-3,TRBV7-8,CASSPTSGITDTQYF,TGTGCCAGCAGCCCCACTAGCGGGATAACAGATACGCAGTATTTT
-,-,TRBJ2-1,TRBV19,CASSPAGLYNEQFF,TGTGCCAGTAGTCCGGCGGGACTCTACAATGAGCAGTTCTTC
once,TRBD2,TRBJ2-7,TRBV25-1,CASSSHGREGQEEQYF,TGTGCCAGCAGTTCCCACGGGAGGGAGGGCCAAGAAGAGCAGTACTTC
-,-,TRBJ2-3,TRBV6-4,CASSARERDTQYF,TGTGCCAGCAGTGCCCGGGAGAGGGATACGCAGTATTTT
once,-,TRBJ2-7,TRBV25-1,CASSDRRDERYEQYF,TGTGCCAGCAGTGATAGAAGGGACGAGAGATACGAGCAGTACTTC
-,-,TRBJ1-1,TRBV9,CASSVGRSDTEAFF,TGTGCCAGCAGCGTAGGGCGATCGGACACTGAAGCTTTCTTT
-,-,TRBJ2-1,TRBV7-8,CASSLVNEQFF,TGTGCCAGCAGCTTAGTCAATGAGCAGTTCTTC
-,-,TRBJ1-2,TRBV11-1,CASSLEAQGYTF,TGTGCCAGCAGCTTAGAAGCCCAGGGCTACACCTTC
-,TRBD2,TRBJ2-1,TRBV6-4,CASSDSQAGGGEQFF,TGTGCCAGCAGTGACTCCCAAGCGGGAGGGGGTGAGCAGTTCTTC
-,-,TRBJ1-1,TRBV6-1,CASIRAVMNTEAFF,TGTGCCAGCATACGGGCGGTTATGAACACTGAAGCTTTCTTT
-,-,TRBJ1-3,TRBV6-6,CASSLPVDSGNTIYF,TGTGCCAGCAGCCTACCAGTCGACAGTGGAAACACCATATATTTT
once,TRBD1,TRBJ2-1,TRBV13,CASGPLGTGGDNEQFF,TGTGCCAGCGGGCCGCTAGGGACAGGGGGAGACAATGAGCAGTTCTTC
-,TRBD1,TRBJ1-1,TRBV5-4,CASSIDRAYTEAFF,TGTGCCAGCAGCATAGACAGGGCATACACTGAAGCTTTCTTT
-,TRBD2,TRBJ2-3,TRBV6-4,CASSELADYTDTQYF,TGTGCCAGCAGTGAGCTAGCGGACTACACAGATACGCAGTATTTT
once,TRBD2,TRBJ2-7,TRBV5-5,CASSPRLAGEPEQYF,TGTGCCAGCAGCCCTAGACTAGCGGGAGAGCCCGAGCAGTACTTC
-,-,TRBJ2-7,TRBV4-2,CASSQDPGTASYEQYF,TGTGCCAGCAGCCAAGATCCAGGGACGGCTTCCTACGAGCAGTACTTC
-,TRBD1,TRBJ1-5,TRBV2,CASEGDRVNQPQHF,TGTGCCAGCGAGGGGGACAGGGTCAATCAGCCCCAGCATTTT
-,-,TRBJ1-2,TRBV19,CASMAINYGYTF,TGTGCCAGTATGGCAATTAACTATGGCTACACCTTC
-,-,TRBJ2-2,TRBV4-1,CASSRGVTGELFF,TGCGCCAGCAGCCGAGGGGTCACCGGGGAGCTGTTTTTT
-,-,TRBJ1-3,TRBV25-1,CASSGSGNTIYF,TGTGCCAGCAGTGGCTCTGGAAACACCATATATTTT
-,TRBD2,TRBJ2-1,TRBV5-4,CASRWEGVINEQFF,TGTGCCAGTCGATGGGAGGGAGTGATCAATGAGCAGTTCTTC
-,TRBD1,TRBJ2-7,TRBV9,CASSPRTGLLVHEQYF,TGTGCCAGCAGCCCCAGGACAGGGCTTCTTGTACACGAGCAGTACTTC
-,-,TRBJ1-1,TRBV5-5,CASSARYSNTEAFF,TGTGCCAGCAGCGCCAGGTACTCGAACACTGAAGCTTTCTTT
-,-,TRBJ2-7,TRBV25-1,CASSPPGLTYEQYF,TGTGCCAGCAGCCCCCCGGGACTGACCTACGAGCAGTACTTC
once,TRBD1,TRBJ2-3,TRBV5-1,CASSLAIDRADTDTQYF,TGCGCCAGCAGCTTGGCCATTGACAGGGCGGACACAGATACGCAGTATTTT
-,TRBD2,TRBJ2-2,TRBV6-4,CASSEAGGTGELFF,TGTGCCAGCAGTGAGGCGGGGGGTACCGGGGAGCTGTTTTTT
-,-,TRBJ1-3,TRBV7-9,CASSRGVSGNTIYF,TGTGCCAGCAGCCGAGGGGTCTCTGGAAACACCATATATTTT
-,TRBD1,TRBJ2-7,TRBV25-1,CASTGTGGDEQYF,TGTGCCAGCACCGGGACAGGGGGTGACGAGCAGTACTTC
-,-,TRBJ1-4,TRBV25-1,CASSDLDHQANEKLFF,TGTGCCAGCAGTGACCTAGACCATCAGGCTAATGAAAAACTGTTTTTT
-,-,TRBJ2-7,TRBV5-4,CASSLGGVWYEQYF,TGTGCCAGCAGCTTGGGCGGCGTCTGGTACGAGCAGTACTTC
-,-,TRBJ1-2,TRBV5-3,CARSLGGQGPRGPNGYTF,TGTGCCAGAAGCCTGGGCGGGCAGGGCCCCCGGGGACCGAATGGCTACACCTTC
-,-,TRBJ2-5,TRBV7-7,CASSSGTQETQYF,TGTGCCAGCAGCTCCGGGACACAAGAGACCCAGTACTTC
-,TRBD1,TRBJ2-7,TRBV7-9,CASSSPGTGPYEQYF,TGTGCCAGCAGCTCCCCCGGGACAGGCCCCTACGAGCAGTACTTC
-,-,TRBJ2-1,TRBV25-1,CASRLTRDEQFF,TGTGCCAGCAGGCTGACCAGGGATGAGCAGTTCTTC
-,-,TRBJ2-7,TRBV10-3,CAISTPSRTREQYF,TGTGCCATCAGCACCCCCTCCCGAACGCGCGAGCAGTACTTC
-,TRBD1,TRBJ2-3,TRBV29-1,CSAGTGWVTDTQYF,TGCAGCGCCGGGACAGGGTGGGTCACAGATACGCAGTATTTT
-,-,TRBJ1-2,TRBV6-6,CASSYPSYYGYTF,TGTGCCAGCAGTTATCCGTCCTACTATGGCTACACCTTC
-,TRBD2,TRBJ2-7,TRBV9,CASSEGAGEVYEQYF,TGTGCCAGCAGCGAGGGAGCGGGAGAAGTCTACGAGCAGTACTTC
-,TRBD2,TRBJ2-5,TRBV4-1,CASSPGLAGGRVNPHQETQYF,TGCGCCAGCAGCCCTGGACTAGCGGGAGGGCGAGTAAACCCTCATCAAGAGACCCAGTACTTC
-,-,TRBJ2-5,TRBV9,CASTPTRGAETQYF,TGTGCCAGCACCCCTACCCGGGGGGCAGAGACCCAGTACTTC
-,-,TRBJ2-7,TRBV25-1,CASGADGSAYEQYF,TGTGCCAGCGGGGCGGACGGGAGCGCCTACGAGCAGTACTTC
-,TRBD1,TRBJ2-7,TRBV27,CASSPPGTGFEQYF,TGTGCCAGCAGTCCACCCGGGACAGGGTTCGAGCAGTACTTC
-,-,TRBJ2-7,TRBV7-9,CASSLWGTPYEQYF,TGTGCCAGCAGCTTGTGGGGAACACCCTACGAGCAGTACTTC
-,-,TRBJ2-3,TRBV10-3,CAISESEWGFDTQYF,TGTGCCATCAGTGAGTCCGAGTGGGGATTCGATACGCAGTATTTT
once,-,TRBJ1-2,TRBV11-2,CASSSFRLHFYGYTF,TGTGCCAGCAGCTCTTTCCGACTGCACTTCTATGGCTACACCTTC
-,-,TRBJ2-1,TRBV25-1,CASRRDSNEQFF,TGTGCCAGCAGAAGGGACTCCAATGAGCAGTTCTTC
-,TRBD2,TRBJ2-1,TRBV30,CAWSIAGGDEQFF,TGTGCCTGGAGTATAGCGGGAGGCGATGAGCAGTTCTTC
-,TRBD1,TRBJ1-1,TRBV28,CASSFSGGTEAFF,TGTGCCAGCAGTTTTTCAGGGGGCACTGAAGCTTTCTTT
-,-,TRBJ2-1,TRBV19,CASSKVRYNEQFF,TGTGCCAGTAGTAAAGTTAGGTACAATGAGCAGTTCTTC
-,TRBD2,TRBJ2-2,TRBV6-4,CASTREGTNTGELFF,TGTGCCAGCACTCGGGAGGGGACGAACACCGGGGAGCTGTTTTTT
-,-,TRBJ2-3,TRBV5-8,CASSSYTFRGPDTQYF,TGTGCCAGCAGCTCGTACACTTTTCGGGGCCCAGATACGCAGTATTTT
-,TRBD2,TRBJ2-1,TRBV25-1,CASSESTSGRAGDEQFF,TGTGCCAGCAGTGAATCGACTAGCGGGAGGGCCGGCGATGAGCAGTTCTTC
-,TRBD1,TRBJ2-7,TRBV12-5,CASGLTGTGTYEQYF,TGTGCTAGTGGTTTGACCGGGACAGGGACCTACGAGCAGTACTTC
few,TRBD2,TRBJ2-7,TRBV5-5,CASSAGTSGSKRYEQYF,TGTGCCAGCAGCGCCGGGACTAGCGGGAGTAAGAGGTACGAGCAGTACTTC